This entry describes one T cell receptor (beta chain). This record comes from a study of blood T cell repertoires in COVID-19. Turning to the study itself: Sites across the United States, Italy and Spain contributed samples from acute and convalescent COVID-19.

Germline loops: CDR1 SEHNR, CDR2 FQNEAQ (reference sequence). This CDR3 is 15 amino acids long. V was pared by 5 bases and J by 8 bases, with 11 bases of the junction left unmatched. Residents of about two dozen US areas, aged roughly 18 to 89 years, made up the participants. Within 2 weeks of study entry, exposed participants had contacted a PCR-confirmed or clinician-diagnosed COVID-19 case. Original processing methods: Estimation of nucleated cell counts relied on the amplification of reference gene primers. Measured with immunoSEQ multiplex PCR; TCRdb has only the in-frame clones, and not every one. V and J calls and clone size are copied from that table; D and trimming were computed from the DNA. The sample shows 300,000 to 400,000 clones, roughly 90% of them seen only once.

The V and J genes are TRBV7-9 and TRBJ1-4, with 7 bases matching TRBD1. This TCR was recovered from a woman younger than 45 who had been exposed to COVID-19. Sequenced input: PBMCs or T cells enriched from blood (not recorded which). The CDR3 nucleotides read TGTGCCAGCAGCCCCTGGAACAGGGGTGGAGAAAAACTGTTTTTT. It codes for CASSPWNRGGEKLFF.